Here is one T cell receptor beta chain with its context. What it binds is not known. This sample was taken from a study of T cell responses to AZD1222 COVID-19 vaccine. Study as a whole: Some second doses came at about 4 weeks and others at about 12 weeks; these were pooled.

This CDR3 comprises 13 residues. V was pared by 7 bases and J by 6 bases, with 13 bases between. The germline V gene has CDR1 SGHAT and CDR2 FQNNGV. Using immunoSEQ multiplex PCR, the repertoire was profiled, and TCRdb retains in-frame clones only, with some absent. The table includes around 150,000 clones, 70% to 90% detected once. Study conclusions and caveats: Targets within unmutated variant regions were reportedly found for nearly half of spike-specific TCRs.

The clonotype comes from an adult in good health. The chain carries TRBV11-2 and TRBJ2-1, with D perhaps TRBD1 or TRBD2 (5 bases each). The sample consisted of peripheral blood, taken on day 0 of AZD1222 vaccination. CDR3 in amino acids: CASTLSGGNEQFF. The CDR3 region has the DNA TGTGCCAGCACCCTTAGTGGGGGCAATGAGCAGTTCTTC.